This entry concerns a single T cell receptor (beta chain). Antigen unknown. Sequencing used immunoSEQ multiplex PCR; TCRdb keeps in-frame clones, though not all of them. This table has tens of thousands of clones, roughly nine tenths appearing once. V lost 5 bases and J 7 bases, leaving 11 bases between the germline ends. The CDR3 sequence is 13 residues long. Germline values: CDR1 LNHDA, CDR2 SQIVND (reference sequence). As for time point: pretreatment peripheral blood. This sample is part of a study of PD-L1 blockade in urothelial cancer. Whole-study context: Across blood samples, T cells had a median count of approximately 140,000.

Study outcomes and limitations: Below-median TCR clonality that was measured in pretreatment blood predicted better survival.

The source is a woman aged 60-75 years with urothelial cancer. The sequencing here drew on PBMCs, taken around atezolizumab (anti-PD-L1) treatment. This chain connects TRBV19 to TRBJ1-4; D uncertain. CDR3 sequence reads: CASSQALLEKLFF. The CDR3 DNA reads as TGTGCCAGTAGTCAGGCCCTCCTTGAAAAACTGTTTTTT.